Listed below are T cell receptor beta chains from one sample, sequenced in a study of CD8 T cells in ankylosing spondylitis. MiXCR was run by TCRdb on the 5' RACE reads, yielding one entry per CDR3 protein. Among about 140,000 distinct CDR3 sequences, about an eighth were seen once, and the ten largest hold about 4%. Sequences were obtained from blood, either unsorted or a sorted T cell fraction (not recorded which). These receptors all come from a female donor with ankylosing spondylitis or in good health (not recorded which). Each CDR3 is given with its conserved first and last residue. Each record gives: V gene, J gene, D gene, clone size, CDR3 DNA, CDR3 protein. D genes are given only for firm matches. Rows give clone size only sometimes, using once, few, many, or a class for an expanded clone.

V: TRBV28
J: TRBJ1-3
D: -
size: many
DNA: TGTGCCAGCATTCTCAGGAGCAGGGCTGGAAACACCATATATTTT
CDR3: CASILRSRAGNTIYF

V: TRBV29-1
J: TRBJ1-2
D: -
size: -
DNA: TGCAGCGTTGAAGAGATAAGGCACTATGGCTACACCTTC
CDR3: CSVEEIRHYGYTF

V: TRBV5-1
J: TRBJ2-1
D: TRBD2
size: many
DNA: TGCGCCAGCAGCTTGGCTGGGGGGGGGAACTACAATGAGCAGTTCTTC
CDR3: CASSLAGGGNYNEQFF

V: TRBV19
J: TRBJ2-1
D: -
size: many
DNA: TGTGCCAGTAGTATTACGTACAATGAGCAGTTCTTC
CDR3: CASSITYNEQFF

V: TRBV3-1
J: TRBJ1-2
D: -
size: many
DNA: TGTGCCAGCAGCCCCCTTTACTGGGGCACCCACTCTGAGGATGGCTACACCTTC
CDR3: CASSPLYWGTHSEDGYTF

V: TRBV9
J: TRBJ2-7
D: TRBD2
size: few
DNA: TGTGCCAGCAGCGAGGGGGGGACTAGCGCTTCCTACGAGCAGTACTTC
CDR3: CASSEGGTSASYEQYF

V: TRBV2
J: TRBJ2-3
D: -
size: many
DNA: TGTGCCAGCAGTGAGGGATATGCGGACACAGATACGCAGTATTTT
CDR3: CASSEGYADTDTQYF

V: TRBV20-1
J: TRBJ2-5
D: TRBD1
size: few
DNA: TGCAGTGCCCCCCTGGGGACAGGGGTGGAGACCCAGTACTTC
CDR3: CSAPLGTGVETQYF

V: TRBV18
J: TRBJ2-5
D: TRBD2
size: many
DNA: TGTGCCAGCTCATTAGAAATCACACTAGCGTCCCAAGAGACCCAGTACTTC
CDR3: CASSLEITLASQETQYF

V: TRBV29-1
J: TRBJ2-2
D: -
size: many
DNA: TGCAGCGTTGATGCCGGGGAGCTGTTTTTT
CDR3: CSVDAGELFF

V: TRBV27
J: TRBJ2-6
D: -
size: many
DNA: TGTGCCAGCAGTTTATGGGGCGCGGGCTCTGGGGCCAACGTCCTGACTTTC
CDR3: CASSLWGAGSGANVLTF